These 11 T cell receptor beta chains share one sample of origin, sequenced in a study of cytomegalovirus exposure and HLA in healthy donors. PCR involved 60 Vbeta and 13 Jbeta primers. Assay: immunoSEQ multiplex PCR; the TCRdb copy retains only in-frame clones and omits some. The data show about 54,000 clones, with more than 75% seen just once and roughly 1.5% held by the top ten. The sequenced material came from PBMCs. These receptors originate from a female donor in good health and CMV-seronegative.

The chain links TRBV18 to TRBJ1-4; D possibly corresponds to TRBD1 (5 bases). Germline V gene data show CDR1 as KGHSH and CDR2 as LQKENI. V gave up 3 bases and J gave up 4 bases, with 12 bases separating them. CDR3 length: 15 residues. The CDR3 protein is CASSPPGGSNEKLFF. CDR3 nucleotide sequence: TGTGCCAGCTCACCGCCGGGGGGAAGTAATGAAAAACTGTTTTTT.

This rearrangement joins TRBV14 to TRBJ1-1, with D unresolved. The CDR3 consists of 14 residues. V was cut by 5 bases and J by 4 bases, with 14 bases left in between. Looked up from germline, CDR1 is SGHDN and CDR2 is FVKESK. CDR3 residues: CASSSQIGSTEAFF. The CDR3, as DNA: TGTGCCAGCAGCTCCCAGATTGGGAGCACTGAAGCTTTCTTT.

The J gene is TRBJ1-1, the V gene TRBV6-5, with D unclear. Germline V gene lookup returns CDR1 MNHEY and CDR2 SVGAGI. V was pared by 2 bases and J by 1 base, with 14 bases between. The CDR3 is 16 amino acids. The CDR3 spells CASSYGRVSKNTEAFF. The CDR3 DNA is TGTGCCAGCAGTTACGGGCGGGTGTCTAAGAACACTGAAGCTTTCTTT.

This chain links TRBV30 with TRBJ2-7; TRBD1 matches at 7 bases. The CDR3 extends over 13 amino acids. The germline V gene encodes CDR1 GTSNPN and CDR2 SVGIG (reference sequence). Unmatched junction bases numbered 2, after V lost 1 base and J lost 2 bases. CDR3 protein: CAWSAGQAYEQYF. The CDR3 DNA reads TGTGCCTGGAGTGCCGGACAGGCCTACGAGCAGTACTTC.

The V gene is TRBV10-3, the J gene TRBJ2-3; 8 nucleotides line up with TRBD1. Losses at the gene ends were 8 bases for V and 0 bases for J; bases not matched to a gene: 10. From germline, CDR1 is ENHRY and CDR2 SYGVKD. The CDR3 is 16 amino acids. CDR3 sequence (DNA): TGTGCCATCGCTGACAGGGGTGGAGGGAGCACAGATACGCAGTATTTT. Its protein is CAIADRGGGSTDTQYF.

The chain combines TRBV5-4 with TRBJ1-2; D is possibly TRBD1 (5 bases). Germline V gene lookup returns CDR1 SGHNT and CDR2 YYREEE (reference sequence). Trimming pared 3 bases from V and 2 bases from J, leaving 14 bases between. The length of the CDR3 is 15 residues. The CDR3 loop reads CASSSGGQGNYGYTF. The CDR3 coding sequence is TGTGCCAGCAGCTCAGGAGGGCAGGGCAACTATGGCTACACCTTC.

The V gene is TRBV5-1, the J gene TRBJ1-2; TRBD1 matches 10 bases. This CDR3 is built from 16 residues. Trimming at V came to 4 bases and at J to 8 bases, leaving 14 bases not matched to a gene. Germline CDR1 is SGHRS and CDR2 is YFSETQ. The CDR3 DNA reads as TGCGCCAGCAGCACACATACGACAGGGGGCGCAAAGGGCTACACCTTC. This translates into CASSTHTTGGAKGYTF.

The V gene is TRBV2, the J gene TRBJ2-6, with D tentatively TRBD1 (6 bases). The germline gives CDR1 SNHLY, CDR2 FYNNEI. The germline V and J ends were trimmed by 8 bases and 4 bases, with 9 bases remaining between them. The CDR3 is 13 residues long. CDR3 protein: CASSGAGANVLTF. CDR3 sequence (DNA): TGTGCCAGCTCAGGGGCAGGGGCCAACGTCCTGACTTTC. The full variable domain, its missing parts supplied by reference TRBV2 and TRBJ2-6, is EPEVTQTPSHQVTQMGQEVILRCVPISNHLYFYWYRQILGQKVEFLVSFYNNEISEKSEIFDDQFSVERPDGSNFTLKIRSTKLEDSAMYFCASSGAGANVLTFGAGSRLTVL.

This chain uses TRBV19 with TRBJ1-5; 7 bases map to TRBD1. The CDR3 has 15 amino acids. Per the germline V gene, CDR1 is LNHDA and CDR2 is SQIVND (reference sequence). After removal of 3 bases from V and 3 bases from J, the junction contained 5 bases not matched to a gene. The CDR3 reads CASSISGQINQPQHF. In DNA form, the CDR3 reads TGTGCCAGTAGTATTTCGGGACAGATCAATCAGCCCCAGCATTTT.

This clone was picked up a small number of times. V and J are TRBV10-3 and TRBJ1-5; TRBD1 matches at 11 bases. The ends lost 2 bases at V and 11 bases at J; junction bases unmatched: 5. CDR1 and CDR2 from the germline V gene are ENHRY and SYGVKD. The CDR3 is 14 residues long. The CDR3 sequence: CAISEGTGGWAQHF. The CDR3, as DNA: TGTGCCATCAGTGAGGGGACAGGGGGATGGGCCCAGCATTTT.

J is TRBJ2-3 and V is TRBV18, with a possible D match to TRBD2 (5 bases). The germline CDR1 and CDR2 sequences are KGHSH and LQKENI. V gave up 0 bases and J gave up 0 bases, with 7 bases separating them. The CDR3 runs to 15 residues. DNA of the CDR3: TGTGCCAGCTCACCACCTCCGGGAAGCACAGATACGCAGTATTTT. Translating gives CASSPPPGSTDTQYF.